This passage covers 19 T cell receptor beta chains from one sample sequenced in a study of T cell changes during pregnancy in multiple sclerosis. Only in-frame clones appear in the TCRdb table, and some are missing; sequencing was by immunoSEQ multiplex PCR. The repertoire holds around 70,000 clones, with almost 95% as singletons. The material sequenced was peripheral blood, taken before pregnancy. These receptors were taken from a female donor with multiple sclerosis, enrolled in a pregnancy study.

The sample holds one count of this clone. The chain has TRBV5-1 and TRBJ2-2; 7 nucleotides agree with TRBD1. The CDR3 length is 14 residues. The germline CDR1 and CDR2 sequences are SGHRS and YFSETQ. J lost 6 bases, V lost 0 bases, and 2 bases had no gene match. The CDR3 DNA is TGCGCCAGCAGCTTGGGACAGGGACCCGGGGAGCTGTTTTTT. This translates into CASSLGQGPGELFF.

The chain couples TRBV5-6 to TRBJ1-4, with a weak D call TRBD1 (6 bases). The V gene's germline CDR1 is SGHDT and CDR2 YYEEEE. Trimming shortened V by 3 bases and J by 8 bases, and 11 bases separated the two germline ends. This CDR3 has 13 amino acids. The CDR3 spells CASSSWTEEKLFF. The DNA for the CDR3 is TGTGCCAGCAGCTCTTGGACAGAGGAAAAACTGTTTTTT.

The chain combines TRBV2 with TRBJ2-7, with unresolved D. Germline V CDR1 and CDR2: SNHLY, FYNNEI. Deletions cut 6 bases from V and 5 bases from J, with 17 bases between. This CDR3 contains 14 residues. CDR3 amino acids: CASSESRQAHEQYF. The CDR3 nucleotides read TGTGCCAGCAGCGAAAGTCGCCAGGCCCACGAGCAGTACTTC.

This chain links TRBV27 with TRBJ2-3; D unclear. CDR3 size: 13 residues. The V gene lost 6 bases and the J gene lost 0 bases, with 7 bases spanning the gap. The germline V gene has CDR1 MNHEY and CDR2 SMNVEV (reference sequence). Here the CDR3 reads CASRSSSTDTQYF. The CDR3 coding sequence is TGTGCCAGCAGATCCTCTAGCACAGATACGCAGTATTTT.

V and J are TRBV18 and TRBJ1-1; the match to TRBD1 covers 10 bases. Germline trimming cut 6 bases from V and 4 bases from J; bases unmatched to any gene: 17. This CDR3 has 18 amino acids. The germline V gene has CDR1 KGHSH and CDR2 LQKENI. The CDR3 DNA follows: TGTGCCAGCTCCGCCGGGACAGGGGCAGGTTTGAGAATCACTGAAGCTTTCTTT. Protein sequence: CASSAGTGAGLRITEAFF.

The rearrangement links TRBV5-6 to TRBJ2-1; 9 positions match TRBD2. Germline lookup yields CDR1 SGHDT and CDR2 YYEEEE. The CDR3 length is 15 residues. Trimming removed 2 bases from V and 6 bases from J; junction bases left unmatched: 6. The CDR3 DNA is TGTGCCAGCAGCTTTGGCGGGAGGGGGGGCAATGAGCAGTTCTTC. This encodes CASSFGGRGGNEQFF.

The J gene is TRBJ2-1, the V gene TRBV4-3; weak D call: TRBD2 (7 bases). CDR1 is LGHNA, CDR2 YSLEER, per germline. This CDR3 is 16 amino acids long. The germline V and J ends were trimmed by 2 bases and 4 bases, with 15 bases remaining between them. CDR3 nucleotides: TGCGCCAGCAGCCAAAAAGGGGGGGAGGGATACAATGAGCAGTTCTTC. Translating gives CASSQKGGEGYNEQFF.

The rearrangement joins TRBV4-1 to TRBJ2-2, with TRBD2 as a possible D gene (6 bases). V was trimmed by 8 bases and J by 6 bases, leaving 16 bases between them. CDR1 MGHRA and CDR2 YSYEKL come from the germline V gene. The CDR3 extends over 14 amino acids. The CDR3, as DNA: TGCGCCAGCTCCCTAGGGGCGGGATCCGGGGAGCTGTTTTTT. Protein: CASSLGAGSGELFF.

This clone was found once. The chain joins TRBV4-3 to TRBJ2-5; D is unresolved. This CDR3 region has 15 residues. Trimming took off 0 bases at V and 5 bases at J, with 13 bases between the two ends. Germline V lookup: CDR1 LGHNA, CDR2 YSLEER. CDR3 in amino acids: CASSQEGSQRETQYF. CDR3 bases: TGCGCCAGCAGCCAAGAGGGTAGCCAGAGGGAGACCCAGTACTTC.

The chain couples TRBV28 to TRBJ2-4; the D gene is possibly TRBD1 (6 bases). V was trimmed by 6 bases and J by 0 bases, leaving 15 bases between them. Germline CDR1 MDHEN, CDR2 SYDVKM. This CDR3 has 16 residues. Here the CDR3 DNA reads TGTGCCAGCAGCCTTCCGGGACAAACAGCCAAAAACATTCAGTACTTC. Translating it yields CASSLPGQTAKNIQYF.

A few counts support this clone. The chain is built from TRBV14 and TRBJ2-7; 10 positions match TRBD2. The CDR3 sequence is 16 residues long. Trimming cost V 3 bases and J 3 bases; bases outside gene matches: 8. Per germline, CDR1 SGHDN and CDR2 FVKESK. CDR3 in DNA: TGTGCCAGCAGCCACAAAGGGGGACTAGCGCTCTACGAGCAGTACTTC. Its translation is CASSHKGGLALYEQYF.

The chain joins TRBV19 to TRBJ2-7; 12 bases map to TRBD2. With V trimmed by 5 bases and J by 4 bases, 12 bases remained unmatched. This CDR3 region has 17 residues. CDR1 is LNHDA and CDR2 is SQIVND in the germline V gene (reference sequence). The CDR3 spells CASSSFPTSGSGYEQYF. CDR3 DNA: TGTGCCAGTAGTTCGTTCCCGACTAGCGGGAGTGGATACGAGCAGTACTTC.

The V call is TRBV30, the J call TRBJ1-2; D uncertain. The germline V gene encodes CDR1 GTSNPN and CDR2 SVGIG (reference sequence). This CDR3 has 13 amino acids. With 2 bases removed from V and 7 bases from J, the gap between germline ends came to 14 bases. The DNA for the CDR3 is TGTGCCTGGAGTATCCAGACTTTGGGTGGCTACACCTTC. This sequence encodes CAWSIQTLGGYTF.

This clone was counted a single time. This chain connects TRBV5-4 to TRBJ2-1, with 14 bases lining up with TRBD2. V lost 3 bases to trimming and J lost 9 bases; unmatched junction nucleotides: 8. In germline, CDR1 is SGHNT, CDR2 YYREEE (reference sequence). The CDR3 is made up of 16 amino acids. CDR3 DNA sequence: TGTGCCAGCAGCTGGGGGGGGACTAGCGGGAGAGGTGAGCAGTTCTTC. It encodes CASSWGGTSGRGEQFF.

This clone appeared a single time. The chain links TRBV15 to TRBJ2-7, with 7 bases lining up with TRBD1. Germline trimming cut 3 bases from V and 3 bases from J; bases unmatched to any gene: 11. Germline-derived CDR1 and CDR2 are LNHNV and YYDKDF (reference sequence). The CDR3 has 16 amino acids. The CDR3 DNA is TGTGCCACCAGCAGTGAAGAGACAGGGCTGTTCTACGAGCAGTACTTC. Protein sequence: CATSSEETGLFYEQYF.

The chain joins TRBV7-9 to TRBJ2-5; the match to TRBD1 covers 7 bases. The CDR3 length is 15 residues. V lost 5 bases to trimming and J lost 5 bases; unmatched junction nucleotides: 11. Germline CDR1 is SEHNR and CDR2 is FQNEAQ (reference sequence). The CDR3 DNA reads TGTGCCAGCAGCCTAAAACAGGGGTCCGGGGAGACCCAGTACTTC. It encodes CASSLKQGSGETQYF.

This clone was counted only a few times. The chain couples TRBV2 to TRBJ1-1; possible D gene TRBD1, 6 bases. CDR3 length equals 11 residues. V dropped 4 bases and J dropped 10 bases, with 10 bases sitting between them. The germline V gene has CDR1 SNHLY and CDR2 FYNNEI. Here the CDR3 reads CASSGDRRAFF. DNA of the CDR3: TGTGCCAGCAGTGGTGACAGGCGAGCTTTCTTT.

This clone has only one observation. CDR3 sequence: CASRPQGNTEAFF. The CDR3, as DNA: TGTGCCAGCAGACCCCAGGGGAACACTGAAGCTTTCTTT. The chain recombines TRBV27 with TRBJ1-1, with a tentative D call TRBD1 (5 bases). The CDR3 runs 13 residues. Trimming took off 6 bases at V and 1 base at J, with 9 bases between the two ends. Per germline, CDR1 MNHEY and CDR2 SMNVEV (reference sequence).

The chain joins TRBV2 to TRBJ2-2; D gene unclear. The CDR3 sequence is 11 residues long. Germline loops: CDR1 SNHLY, CDR2 FYNNEI. Trimming shortened V by 11 bases and J by 5 bases, and 9 bases separated the two germline ends. CDR3 sequence (DNA): TGTGCCTCCTCCGGTACCGGGGAGCTGTTTTTT. Translated: CASSGTGELFF. Supplemented by reference TRBV2 and TRBJ2-2, the full variable domain reads EPEVTQTPSHQVTQMGQEVILRCVPISNHLYFYWYRQILGQKVEFLVSFYNNEISEKSEIFDDQFSVERPDGSNFTLKIRSTKLEDSAMYFCASSGTGELFFGEGSRLTVL.